Described below is a single TCR beta chain sequence and its context. The data originate from a study of OX40 agonist ivuxolimab in advanced cancers. The CDR3 has 14 residues. Germline CDR1 reads MNHNS; CDR2 reads SASEGT. After removal of 5 bases from V and 4 bases from J, the junction contained 6 bases not matched to a gene. Sequenced by immunoSEQ multiplex PCR; TCRdb stores in-frame clones only, minus some. The repertoire holds about 76,000 clones, with 70% to 90% as singletons. The V gene is TRBV6-1, the J gene TRBJ2-3; 7 nucleotides align to TRBD1. The sequencing here drew on CD4+ or CD8+ T cells sorted from blood, taken in a trial of the OX40 agonist ivuxolimab. The TCR originated in an adult with an advanced solid tumor such as melanoma, head and neck, liver or kidney cancer. The chain's CDR3 is CASSKDRSADTQYF. The DNA for the CDR3 is TGTGCCAGCAGTAAGGACAGGTCGGCAGATACGCAGTATTTT.